A selection of T cell receptor beta chains follows, all from one sample in a study of cytomegalovirus exposure and HLA in healthy donors. Generated by immunoSEQ multiplex PCR, the TCRdb table keeps only in-frame clones and is missing some. The sample has about 130,000 clones, about 80% seen once. The sample consisted of PBMCs. The receptor set was obtained from a woman in her forties or fifties in good health and CMV-seronegative. The conserved cysteine and the conserved F or W are not part of the CDR3 here.

CDR3aa: ATVTGDSYEQY
v_gene: TRBV6-5
j_gene: TRBJ2-7

CDR3aa: ASSLGTNSYEQY
v_gene: TRBV7-2
j_gene: TRBJ2-7

CDR3aa: ASSSGGSHEKLF
v_gene: TRBV7-6
j_gene: TRBJ1-4

CDR3aa: ASSQLEILITDTQY
v_gene: TRBV14
j_gene: TRBJ2-3

CDR3aa: ASSYGQASSYNSPLH
v_gene: TRBV2
j_gene: TRBJ1-6

CDR3aa: ASSILHANTGELF
v_gene: TRBV19
j_gene: TRBJ2-2

CDR3aa: SAIVGATY
v_gene: TRBV20-1
j_gene: TRBJ2-7

CDR3aa: ASTHGGEQY
v_gene: TRBV6-5
j_gene: TRBJ2-7

CDR3aa: ASSLRTSGVLGNEQY
v_gene: TRBV27
j_gene: TRBJ2-7

CDR3aa: ASSLTGINQPQH
v_gene: TRBV5-1
j_gene: TRBJ1-5